The 2 T cell receptor beta chains below were found in one sample sequenced in a study of CD8+CD57+ T cells in acquired aplastic anemia. TCR beta VDJ combinations and CDR3 sequences were profiled from genomic DNA. TCRdb reprocessed the reads via MiXCR and lists one record per CDR3 protein. The table includes 33,000 or so distinct CDR3 sequences, more than 75% detected once. Sequencing was done on a sample of sorted CD4+, CD8+, or CD8+CD57+ T cells (not recorded which) from PBMCs. These receptors all come from a human donor in good health, serving as a control.

The chain has TRBV12-3 or TRBV12-4 and TRBJ2-7, with D perhaps given as TRBD1 or TRBD2 (7 bases each). Trimming took 8 bases from V and 3 from J, leaving 14 bases between them. CDR3 length: 13 amino acids. CDR3 DNA sequence: TGTGCCAGCGGAGACAGGGACTACTACGAGCAGTACTTC. It specifies CASGDRDYYEQYF.

The chain links TRBV2 to TRBJ2-5, with a weak D call TRBD1 (6 bases). The CDR3 covers 13 residues. Germline CDR1 and CDR2: SNHLY and FYNNEI. V lost 4 bases to trimming and J lost 1 base, with 7 bases between them. The CDR3 region has the DNA TGTGCCAGCAGTGGACAGGTCCAAGAGACCCAGTACTTC. Translated, it gives CASSGQVQETQYF.